This TCR beta chain came from a study of spatial heterogeneity in lung cancer. Study-wide findings and caveats: The study found that expanded intratumoral alpha and beta TCR counts tracked tumor mutation counts.

This clonotype appeared many times. Its antigen remains unknown. Time point of the sample: sample taken at primary tumor resection. The donor group consisted of roughly 70 patients who had untreated, early-stage non-small cell lung cancer. CDR1 is SGHDT, CDR2 YYEEEE, per germline. CDR3 length: 13 residues. V lost 0 bases to trimming and J lost 5 bases, with 9 bases between them. A unique molecular identifier was carried by every single TCR cDNA molecule. Using its own MiXCR run on the 5' RACE reads, TCRdb lists one record per CDR3 protein. The table lists 7,500 to 10,000 distinct CDR3 sequences, approximately 5.1% of them singletons, with over 13% in the top ten.

The receptor comes from a female donor with early-stage non-small cell lung cancer. The V gene is TRBV5-6, the J gene TRBJ2-7; D possibly uses TRBD1 or TRBD2 (5 bases each). This specimen was lung tumor tissue, taken at surgery. CDR3 amino acids: CASSLVGVHEQYF. As DNA, the CDR3 is TGTGCCAGCAGCTTGGTGGGGGTCCACGAGCAGTACTTC. Looking up the rest from reference TRBV5-6 and TRBJ2-7 gives the full variable domain: DAGVTQSPTHLIKTRGQQVTLRCSPKSGHDTVSWYQQALGQGPQFIFQYYEEEERQRGNFPDRFSGHQFPNYSSELNVNALLLGDSALYLCASSLVGVHEQYFGPGTRLTVT.